Shown below are 10 T cell receptor beta chains from a single sample sequenced in a study of T cell changes during pregnancy in multiple sclerosis. The repertoire was sequenced with immunoSEQ multiplex PCR; TCRdb's copy has only in-frame clones and lacks some. The sample gives about 73,000 clones, almost 95% of which show up once; roughly 2.8% is in the top ten. Sequenced here: peripheral blood, sampled in the third trimester of pregnancy. The receptors shown here come from a female donor in good health, enrolled as a control in a pregnancy study.

The chain recombines TRBV19 with TRBJ2-1; 7 positions agree with TRBD1. The V and J ends lost 4 bases and 0 bases, in that order; junction bases with no gene match: 6. Germline loops: CDR1 LNHDA, CDR2 SQIVND (reference sequence). CDR3 length equals 16 residues. The CDR3: CASSRGGQPSYNEQFF. In nucleotides, the CDR3 is TGTGCCAGTAGTAGAGGGGGACAGCCCTCCTACAATGAGCAGTTCTTC.

The chain is built from TRBV29-1 and TRBJ2-5; TRBD2 is a possible D gene (7 bases). The CDR3 contains 14 residues. V lost 4 bases to trimming and J lost 5 bases, with 17 bases between them. Per the germline V gene, CDR1 is SQVTM and CDR2 is ANQGSEA. CDR3 bases: TGCAGCGTTGGAAGGGGGGGGGCCTACGAGACCCAGTACTTC. Encoded protein: CSVGRGGAYETQYF.

This chain joins TRBV6-5 and TRBJ1-1; 10 nucleotides line up with TRBD1. V gave up 3 bases and J gave up 4 bases; unmatched junction bases: 8. This CDR3 is built from 16 residues. CDR1 is MNHEY and CDR2 is SVGAGI in the germline V gene. The CDR3 DNA follows: TGTGCCAGCAGTTATAACGAGGGACAGGGGAGCACTGAAGCTTTCTTT. Its translation: CASSYNEGQGSTEAFF.

This sequence joins TRBV5-4 and TRBJ2-3, with 8 nucleotides matching TRBD2. CDR1 SGHNT and CDR2 YYREEE come from the germline V gene (reference sequence). The CDR3 runs 15 residues. V was clipped by 4 bases and J by 5 bases; unmatched bases: 9. The chain's CDR3 is CASSGSGSVGDTQYF. The CDR3 DNA sequence: TGTGCCAGCAGCGGAAGCGGGAGTGTAGGAGATACGCAGTATTTT.

The genes are TRBV28 and TRBJ2-4; no clear D gene. This CDR3 region has 17 residues. The germline gives CDR1 MDHEN, CDR2 SYDVKM. Trimming shortened V by 4 bases and J by 0 bases, and 16 bases separated the two germline ends. The CDR3, as DNA: TGTGCCAGCAGTTCATTGACACGCCTTCTAGCCAAAAACATTCAGTACTTC. Its translation is CASSSLTRLLAKNIQYF.

In its sample, this clone was seen once. This sequence joins TRBV18 and TRBJ2-1; 14 bases match TRBD2. Germline V gives CDR1 KGHSH, CDR2 LQKENI. The CDR3 runs to 17 residues. V shed 2 bases and J 8 bases; nucleotides not matched to a gene: 8. The CDR3 spells CASSPRLAGGPRDEQFF. DNA of the CDR3: TGTGCCAGCTCACCAAGACTAGCGGGAGGGCCTAGGGATGAGCAGTTCTTC.

The chain uses TRBV19 and TRBJ2-7, with 12 bases identical to TRBD2. The CDR3 covers 15 residues. The germline gives CDR1 LNHDA, CDR2 SQIVND (reference sequence). V shed 8 bases and J 1 base; nucleotides not matched to a gene: 6. In nucleotides, the CDR3 is TGTGCCAGTGGGGAAGGGACTAGCGGGTCCTACGAGCAGTACTTC. Translation: CASGEGTSGSYEQYF.

Only one count was recorded for this clone. The rearrangement joins TRBV19 to TRBJ2-1; possible D gene TRBD1, 6 bases. The CDR3 length is 19 residues. The germline CDR1 and CDR2 sequences are LNHDA and SQIVND (reference sequence). Between the trimmed V and J ends, which lost 0 bases and 0 bases, there was a span of 18 bases. CDR3: CASSIDPRGTGSSYNEQFF. CDR3 DNA: TGTGCCAGTAGTATAGACCCCAGGGGAACAGGGAGCTCCTACAATGAGCAGTTCTTC.

The chain employs TRBV7-8 and TRBJ2-7; TRBD1 might be the D (5 bases). The CDR3 extends over 14 amino acids. The germline gives CDR1 SGHVS, CDR2 FQNEAQ. V lost 5 bases and J lost 4, with 15 bases in between. CDR3 sequence: CASSTPQGAYEQYF. CDR3 DNA: TGTGCCAGCAGCACACCGCAAGGGGCGTACGAGCAGTACTTC.

The CDR3 loop reads CAWSVPPTAQHF. CDR3 DNA: TGTGCCTGGAGTGTACCCCCCACGGCCCAGCATTTT. The rearrangement uses TRBV30 and TRBJ1-5; no firm D call. Deletions cut 0 bases from V and 11 bases from J, with 11 bases between. CDR1 is GTSNPN and CDR2 is SVGIG in the germline V gene (reference sequence). The CDR3 spans 12 residues. The full variable domain, in which reference TRBV30 and TRBJ1-5 provide the parts outside the CDR3, is SQTIHQWPATLVQPVGSPLSLECTVEGTSNPNLYWYRQAAGRGLQLLFYSVGIGQISSEVPQNLSASRPQDRQFILSSKKLLLSDSGFYLCAWSVPPTAQHFGDGTRLSIL.